The sample holds many counts of the clone carrying this TCR beta chain. This sample was taken from a study of T-cell memory formation after mild COVID-19. From the 5' RACE reads, TCRdb called clonotypes with MiXCR, one entry per CDR3 protein. Here the sample spans roughly 300,000 distinct CDR3 sequences, roughly 13% being singletons. Source material: PBMCs or a T cell subset sorted from them (not recorded which). The receptor comes from a man aged 18 to 29 who had mild COVID-19 (a few samples of this study predate the infection). Cell type and time point are not known.

In nucleotides, the CDR3 is TGCGCCAGCAGCCGAGGGGTAACTAATGAAAAACTGTTTTTT. Protein sequence: CASSRGVTNEKLFF. V gene TRBV5-1 combines with J gene TRBJ1-4; D may be TRBD1 (5 bases). V lost 4 bases to trimming and J lost 1 base, with 8 bases between them. From germline, CDR1 is SGHRS and CDR2 YFSETQ. CDR3 length: 14 amino acids. Full variable domain (outside the CDR3, taken from reference TRBV5-1 and TRBJ1-4): KAGVTQTPRYLIKTRGQQVTLSCSPISGHRSVSWYQQTPGQGLQFLFEYFSETQRNKGNFPGRFSGRQFSNSRSEMNVSTLELGDSALYLCASSRGVTNEKLFFGSGTQLSVL.